This entry lists 17 T cell receptor beta chains sequenced from one sample in a study of OX40 agonist ivuxolimab in advanced cancers. The data were produced by immunoSEQ multiplex PCR, yet TCRdb's version contains in-frame clones alone and is incomplete. The repertoire includes some 54,000 clones, approximately 91% of them detected once, and around 14% sits in the top ten. The sequenced sample was CD4+ or CD8+ T cells sorted from blood, obtained in a trial of the OX40 agonist ivuxolimab. Receptors originate from an adult with an advanced solid tumor such as melanoma, head and neck, liver or kidney cancer.

The gene calls are TRBV6-5 and TRBJ2-1, with 11 bases that match TRBD2. This CDR3 region has 15 residues. The junction had 4 bases not matched to a gene; V was cut back by 4 bases and J by 5 bases. CDR1 and CDR2 from the germline V gene are MNHEY and SVGAGI. This CDR3 is CASSLLAGAHNEQFF. DNA of the CDR3: TGTGCCAGCAGTTTACTAGCGGGGGCCCACAATGAGCAGTTCTTC.

This clone was observed a single time. The rearrangement joins TRBV27 to TRBJ1-1, with TRBD1 identical over 10 bases. There are 14 residues in the CDR3. CDR1 is MNHEY and CDR2 is SMNVEV in the germline V gene (reference sequence). The V and J ends lost 5 bases and 6 bases, in that order; junction bases with no gene match: 6. The CDR3: CASSIGTGDPEAFF. The CDR3 region has the DNA TGTGCCAGCAGTATCGGGACAGGGGATCCTGAAGCTTTCTTT.

This rearrangement joins TRBV4-1 to TRBJ1-3, with 9 bases identical to TRBD1. The CDR3 is 15 residues long. Germline trimming cut 4 bases from V and 8 bases from J; bases unmatched to any gene: 9. Per germline, CDR1 MGHRA and CDR2 YSYEKL. In DNA form, the CDR3 reads TGCGCCAGCAGCCCAGGGACAGGGTCGGTGGACACCATATATTTT. Translating gives CASSPGTGSVDTIYF.

This clone is a singleton in its sample. CDR3 DNA sequence: TGTGCCAGCAGTTTGGACAGCGACTACGAGCAGTACTTC. Residues: CASSLDSDYEQYF. This chain uses TRBV27 with TRBJ2-7, with a tentative D call TRBD1 (6 bases). The CDR3 spans 13 residues. V lost 3 bases and J lost 3, with 9 bases in between. Germline CDR1 and CDR2: MNHEY and SMNVEV (reference sequence).

V gene TRBV5-1 combines with J gene TRBJ2-3, with D possibly TRBD1 on 5 matching bases. Germline CDR1 reads SGHRS; CDR2 reads YFSETQ. The CDR3 spans 15 residues. V dropped 1 base and J dropped 1 base, with 10 bases sitting between them. CDR3 protein: CASSLRGRGTDTQYF. DNA of the CDR3: TGCGCCAGCAGCTTGAGGGGTAGGGGCACAGATACGCAGTATTTT.

The V and J genes are TRBV2 and TRBJ1-1, with D uncertain. The CDR3 runs to 15 residues. V shed 3 bases and J shed 1 base, with 12 bases lying between them. Germline V gene data show CDR1 as SNHLY and CDR2 as FYNNEI. The CDR3 is CASSENTVENTEAFF. The CDR3 DNA reads as TGTGCCAGCAGTGAGAACACCGTAGAGAACACTGAAGCTTTCTTT.

This rearrangement joins TRBV5-6 to TRBJ1-1; 8 bases line up with TRBD1. The ends lost 1 base at V and 0 bases at J; junction bases unmatched: 5. The CDR3 is made up of 16 amino acids. Germline V gene data show CDR1 as SGHDT and CDR2 as YYEEEE. This chain's CDR3 is CASSLQTGGLNTEAFF. DNA of the CDR3: TGTGCCAGCAGCTTGCAAACAGGGGGATTGAACACTGAAGCTTTCTTT.

The V gene is TRBV6-4, the J gene TRBJ2-1, with TRBD2 identical over 11 bases. V lost 0 bases and J lost 6; bases outside the gene matches: 1. Germline-derived CDR1 and CDR2 are MRHNA and SNTAGT. The length of the CDR3 is 15 residues. The CDR3 region is CASSDSSGGANEQFF. The CDR3 DNA follows: TGTGCCAGCAGTGACTCTAGCGGGGGGGCCAATGAGCAGTTCTTC.

The chain has TRBV19 and TRBJ2-5, with TRBD2 matching over 9 bases. Germline V gene lookup returns CDR1 LNHDA and CDR2 SQIVND (reference sequence). This CDR3 is built from 16 residues. V lost 3 bases, J lost 6 bases, and 11 bases stayed unmatched. This CDR3 is CASSIARGGAVKTQYF. The CDR3 coding sequence is TGTGCCAGTAGTATCGCGCGGGGGGGCGCCGTGAAGACCCAGTACTTC.

The gene calls are TRBV5-1 and TRBJ2-7; 11 nucleotides align to TRBD1. CDR1 is SGHRS, CDR2 YFSETQ, per germline. CDR3 size: 16 residues. V lost 3 bases, J lost 0 bases, and 5 bases stayed unmatched. This CDR3 reads CASSWRTGGLSYEQYF. In DNA form, the CDR3 reads TGCGCCAGCAGCTGGAGGACAGGGGGCCTCTCCTACGAGCAGTACTTC.

The chain joins TRBV7-3 to TRBJ2-1, with 9 bases that match TRBD1. This CDR3 comprises 15 residues. Germline V CDR1 and CDR2: SGHTA, FQGTGA. Trimming took 4 bases from V and 7 from J; bases not matched to a gene: 8. The CDR3 here is CASSSGTGYMNEQFF. The CDR3 DNA reads as TGTGCCAGCAGCTCAGGGACAGGGTACATGAATGAGCAGTTCTTC. Supplemented by reference TRBV7-3 and TRBJ2-1, the full variable domain reads GAGVSQTPSNKVTEKGKYVELRCDPISGHTALYWYRQSLGQGPEFLIYFQGTGAADDSGLPNDRFFAVRPEGSVSTLKIQRTERGDSAVYLCASSSGTGYMNEQFFGPGTRLTVL.

The chain recombines TRBV19 with TRBJ2-3; 7 bases align to TRBD2. The CDR3 covers 15 residues. Germline V gene lookup returns CDR1 LNHDA and CDR2 SQIVND (reference sequence). J lost 0 bases, V lost 2 bases, and 2 bases had no gene match. The chain's CDR3 is CASSILAASTDTQYF. CDR3 nucleotides: TGTGCCAGTAGTATACTAGCGGCTAGCACAGATACGCAGTATTTT.

This chain joins TRBV27 and TRBJ2-1, with TRBD1 as a possible D gene (5 bases). The V end was cut by 2 bases, the J end by 0 bases, with 8 bases between. Looked up from germline, CDR1 is MNHEY and CDR2 is SMNVEV (reference sequence). The CDR3 loop spans 15 amino acids. The CDR3 loop reads CASSLRTLSYNEQFF. CDR3 sequence (DNA): TGTGCCAGCAGTTTAAGGACACTCTCCTACAATGAGCAGTTCTTC.

This clone turned up a few times. The chain recombines TRBV7-9 with TRBJ2-2; weak D call: TRBD1 (6 bases). Germline V gene sequence: CDR1 SEHNR, CDR2 FQNEAQ (reference sequence). V was trimmed by 5 bases and J by 6 bases, leaving 10 bases between them. The CDR3 covers 13 residues. CDR3 sequence (DNA): TGTGCCAGCAGCCCCGGACAGTCCGGGGAGCTGTTTTTT. This translates into CASSPGQSGELFF. The full variable domain, rest sourced from reference TRBV7-9 and TRBJ2-2, is DTGVSQNPRHKITKRGQNVTFRCDPISEHNRLYWYRQTLGQGPEFLTYFQNEAQLEKSRLLSDRFSAERPKGSFSTLEIQRTEQGDSAMYLCASSPGQSGELFFGEGSRLTVL.

V is TRBV19 and J is TRBJ2-1; 11 nucleotides match TRBD1. Germline V gene lookup returns CDR1 LNHDA and CDR2 SQIVND (reference sequence). The V and J ends lost 5 bases and 10 bases, in that order; junction bases with no gene match: 4. The CDR3 has 13 residues. The CDR3 DNA reads as TGTGCCAGTAGTGGGGACAGGGGGTTCGAGCAGTTCTTC. Amino acid sequence: CASSGDRGFEQFF.

V and J are TRBV30 and TRBJ1-5; D not certain. The CDR3 consists of 13 residues. Germline CDR1 is GTSNPN and CDR2 is SVGIG (reference sequence). Trimming shortened V by 0 bases and J by 1 base, and 4 bases separated the two germline ends. The CDR3 DNA reads as TGTGCCTGGAGTGTAGAAAGCAATCAGCCCCAGCATTTT. Translated: CAWSVESNQPQHF.

The rearrangement links TRBV7-9 to TRBJ2-7; D is uncertain. CDR1 is SEHNR, CDR2 FQNEAQ, per germline (reference sequence). V was trimmed by 0 bases and J by 2 bases, leaving 5 bases between them. This CDR3 has 13 amino acids. CDR3 loop: CASSLAETYEQYF. In nucleotides, the CDR3 is TGTGCCAGCAGCTTAGCGGAGACCTACGAGCAGTACTTC.